This section outlines one TCR beta chain sequence together with its context. Its antigen remains unidentified. Per-base quality was not reported, and no clone a single base away is much larger than it. This record belongs to a study of T cells in Graves' hyperthyroidism and ophthalmopathy (dated by TCRdb to about 2019). Looking at the study overall: Peripheral blood samples were taken at initial diagnosis, before any treatment was given. The paper describes TCR Vbeta CDR3 sequencing of fewer than 150 peripheral blood samples, made up of under 50 ophthalmopathy patients, roughly 75 hyperthyroidism patients and 17 progressor patients. Whether ophthalmopathy could be predicted prospectively was tested in an independent validation cohort made up of under 20 hyperthyroidism patients plus 17 patients who later progressed to ophthalmopathy. To identify distinguishing TCR V-J signatures, a discovery cohort of around 100 patients was used, comprising 40 to 45 with Graves' ophthalmopathy and 57 with stable Graves' hyperthyroidism. The 100 or so discovery patients were divided at random into training and test sets in a 7:3 ratio. In addition, the study compared T-cell repertoires in thyroid tissue and in blood from roughly six Graves' hyperthyroidism patients. After sampling, hyperthyroidism patients received methimazole starting at 30 mg daily, and ophthalmopathy patients received high-dose intravenous methylprednisolone.

The TCR beta CDR3 regions were amplified from the RNA transcripts. The TCR CDR3 was subjected to a first round of RT-PCR using the HTBI primer set and the Qiagen OneStep RT-PCR kit. Libraries were constructed in a second round of multiplex PCR, after which size selection and purification were carried out. Libraries were sequenced paired-end with 100 bp reads on an Illumina HiSeq2000. In the original analysis: SOAPnuke was used to process the raw data, throwing out any read that contained adapters or uncalled bases, had a mean Phred below 15, or lacked an exact constant-primer or identifier match. High-quality paired reads were merged with COPE v1.2.5, and unique nucleotide sequences were defined as clonotypes. Clonotypes were aligned to IMGT TRBV, TRBD and TRBJ reference segments using MiTCR v1.1. Only V-J combinations with frequency above 0.0001, covering roughly 99% of repertoires, were analysed. A TCS score was defined as the ratio between F50 (clonal expansion) and ExV (chaos), using BLOSUM62-based TCRdist between CDR3 peptides within each V-J. Welch's t-statistics and random forest reduced roughly 530 V-J features to roughly 13, which were used in a naive Bayes classifier (R e1071). Clones were called with MiXCR by TCRdb after fastp trimmed the public reads at Q25, and only in-frame beta chains were retained. Every CDR3 protein is listed once, alongside the most common genes and DNA of its rows. The authors' filters were not applied to this entry. For this sample the table gives fewer than 550,000 distinct CDR3 sequences, of which 24% were detected only once. The top ten clones comprise about 11% of the sample.

Moderately to severely active disease, a Clinical Activity Score of at least 3, a NOSPECS grade of at least 4, and a duration under 3 months were present in ophthalmopathy patients. Any patient with an uncontrolled infection, another autoimmune disease, pregnancy or lactation was excluded. Clinical symptoms, serum thyroxine and TRAb, thyroid ultrasound, and orbital computed tomography formed the basis for the diagnoses. PBMCs were separated from roughly 10 ml of fresh peripheral blood using Ficoll-Paque density gradient centrifugation. Total RNA was extracted using Trizol reagent, and RNA quality was assessed on an Agilent 2100 Bioanalyzer. The research as a whole found: During validation, the model predicted progression to ophthalmopathy a median of around six months ahead of onset, with around 65% sensitivity and more than 72% specificity. In cross-validation, a model built on a 13 V-J signature told ophthalmopathy apart from stable hyperthyroidism with over 85% sensitivity and approximately 81% specificity, and in testing the same model reached 80%/75%. Most expanded thyroid clonotypes (frequency above 0.001) were also detected in blood, suggesting blood repertoires may reflect thyroid immune responses. Sample size was not statistically predetermined, and blinding of investigators to group allocation was not performed.

Counted from cysteine to phenylalanine, this CDR3 has 14 amino acids. Of all the DNA, just the CDR3 is kept, 42 bases in frame from base 1. V is clipped by 0 bases and J by 8 bases, and the sequence between their germline boundaries is 11 bases long. The germline V gene encodes CDR1 SGHDN and CDR2 FVKESK. Sequencing used blood. The chain employs TRBV14 and TRBJ2-4; 6 matching bases give a weak D call of TRBD1. The receptor's source is a woman in her twenties or thirties with Graves' ophthalmopathy. The CDR3 has the sequence CASSQDTGRDIQYF. The nucleotide sequence is given as TGTGCCAGCAGCCAAGATACAGGGCGGGACATTCAGTACTTC.